The 6 T cell receptor delta chains listed next were all sequenced from one sample in a study of human gamma delta and Vdelta1 T cells. TCRdb fed the PCR reads to CATT. The sample holds fewer than 1,000 delta-chain clones, over 15% seen once. The specimen sequenced was Vdelta1 gamma-delta T cells from blood. These receptors were taken from a human donor in good health.

Details on this clone: One base separates it from a far larger clone, so it is likely a read error. Distinct nucleotide sequences in the sample also encode this CDR3. This chain links TRDV1 with TRDJ1; TRDD3 agrees at 9 bases. V lost 1 base to trimming and J lost 8 bases; unmatched junction nucleotides: 35. CDR3 length: 24 amino acids. The V gene's germline CDR1 is TSWWSYY and CDR2 QGS. The CDR3 coding sequence is TGTGCTCTTGGGGAACCAGCAGCGCCCACCGTCCTACGAAGAGTACTGGGGGACACTCAGAAACTCATCTTT. It is translated as CALGEPAAPTVLRRVLGDTQKLIF.

This clone was counted a few times. The V gene is TRDV1, the J gene TRDJ1; 11 positions match TRDD3. CDR1 is TSWWSYY and CDR2 is QGS in the germline V gene. The CDR3 has 22 amino acids. The V segment lost 2 bases and the J segment 0 bases; nucleotides outside the gene matches: 20. CDR3 DNA: TGTGCTCTTGGGGAAAGTGTGGGGGTCTCGTACTGGGGGATAGGTTACACCGATAAACTCATCTTT. Protein: CALGESVGVSYWGIGYTDKLIF.

This clone was counted only a few times. This likely traces to a read error, being one base from a far larger clone. The sample carries other DNA sequences with the same CDR3. This sequence joins TRDV1 and TRDJ1, with D perhaps matching TRDD3 (6 bases). The length of the CDR3 is 17 residues. Germline loops: CDR1 TSWWSYY, CDR2 QGS. Trimming took 4 bases from V and 5 from J, leaving 23 bases between them. The CDR3 sequence is CALGVPSKSTGLDKLIF. The DNA of the CDR3 is TGTGCTCTTGGGGTCCCGTCGAAAAGTACTGGGTTGGATAAACTCATCTTT.

As regards this clone: This likely reflects a read error, since a far larger clone is one base away. The rearrangement links TRDV1 to TRDJ1, with D possibly being TRDD1 (6 bases). Deletions cut 2 bases from V and 0 bases from J, with 52 bases between. Looked up from germline, CDR1 is TSWWSYY and CDR2 is QGS. The CDR3 sequence is 29 residues long. The CDR3 spells CALGEKSLVLGPPLGPKIASVAYTDKLIF. CDR3 nucleotide sequence: TGTGCTCTTGGGGAAAAGTCTCTGGTCTTAGGTCCTCCGCTGGGTCCCAAAATAGCCTCAGTAGCCTACACCGATAAACTCATCTTT.

The table lists this clone with a few counts. A far more abundant clone sits one base away, making this likely a read error. Other DNA sequences in this specimen translate into the identical CDR3. This chain joins TRDV1 and TRDJ1, with D perhaps matching TRDD2 (5 bases). V lost 0 bases, J lost 3 bases, and 26 bases lay in between. The V gene's germline CDR1 is TSWWSYY and CDR2 QGS. The CDR3 runs to 20 residues. CDR3 region: CALGELLPTQLPLYADKLIF. The CDR3 DNA reads as TGTGCTCTTGGGGAACTCCTCCCTACTCAACTTCCATTGTACGCCGATAAACTCATCTTT.

This sequence joins TRDV1 and TRDJ1; possible D gene TRDD3, 6 bases. Germline CDR1 is TSWWSYY and CDR2 is QGS. This CDR3 has 27 residues. Between the trimmed V and J ends, which lost 2 bases and 0 bases, there was a span of 46 bases. The CDR3, as DNA: TGTGCTCTTGGGGAAATTATAAGCCCCCGCACGGTCACCCCGAGGGATAAAGGTACGGTGTACACCGATAAACTCATCTTT. Its protein product is CALGEIISPRTVTPRDKGTVYTDKLIF.